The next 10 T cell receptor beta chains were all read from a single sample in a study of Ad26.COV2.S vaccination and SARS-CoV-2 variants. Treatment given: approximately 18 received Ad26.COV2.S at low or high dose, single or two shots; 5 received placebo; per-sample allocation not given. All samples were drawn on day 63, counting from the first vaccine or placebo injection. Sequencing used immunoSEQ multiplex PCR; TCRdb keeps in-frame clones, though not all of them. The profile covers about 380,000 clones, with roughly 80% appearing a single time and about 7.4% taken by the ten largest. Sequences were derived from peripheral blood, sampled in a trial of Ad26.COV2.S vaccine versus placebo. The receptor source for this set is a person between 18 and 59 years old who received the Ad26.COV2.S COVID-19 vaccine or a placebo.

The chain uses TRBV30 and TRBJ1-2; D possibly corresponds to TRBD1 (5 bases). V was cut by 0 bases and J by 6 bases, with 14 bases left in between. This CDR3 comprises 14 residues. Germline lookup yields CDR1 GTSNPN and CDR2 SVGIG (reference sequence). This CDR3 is CAWSVGVTVDGYTF. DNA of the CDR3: TGTGCCTGGAGTGTTGGGGTGACAGTCGATGGCTACACCTTC.

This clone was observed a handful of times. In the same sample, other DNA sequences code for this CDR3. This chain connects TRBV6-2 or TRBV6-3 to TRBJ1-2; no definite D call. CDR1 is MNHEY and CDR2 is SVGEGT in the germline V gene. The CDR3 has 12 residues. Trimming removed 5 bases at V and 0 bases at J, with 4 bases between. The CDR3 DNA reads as TGTGCCAGCAGTACATCTAACTATGGCTACACCTTC. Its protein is CASSTSNYGYTF.

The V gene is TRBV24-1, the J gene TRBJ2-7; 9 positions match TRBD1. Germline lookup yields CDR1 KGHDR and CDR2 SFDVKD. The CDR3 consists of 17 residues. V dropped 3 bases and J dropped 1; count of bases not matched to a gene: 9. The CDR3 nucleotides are TGTGCCACCAGTGATCACAGGGGGCGCCTAAGGTCCTACGAGCAGTACTTC. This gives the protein CATSDHRGRLRSYEQYF.

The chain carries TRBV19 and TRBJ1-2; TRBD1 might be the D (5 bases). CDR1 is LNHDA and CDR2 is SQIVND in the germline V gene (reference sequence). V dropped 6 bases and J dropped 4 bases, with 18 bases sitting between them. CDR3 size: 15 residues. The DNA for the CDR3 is TGTGCCAGTAGAGGTGGGACCTCTTGGAGCTATGGCTACACCTTC. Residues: CASRGGTSWSYGYTF.

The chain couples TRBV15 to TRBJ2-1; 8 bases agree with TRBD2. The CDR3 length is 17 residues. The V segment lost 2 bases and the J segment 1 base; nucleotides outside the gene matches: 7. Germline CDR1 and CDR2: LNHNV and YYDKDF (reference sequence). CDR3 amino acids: CATSRSTQRGSYNEQFF. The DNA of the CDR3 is TGTGCCACCAGCAGATCCACCCAGCGGGGGTCCTACAATGAGCAGTTCTTC. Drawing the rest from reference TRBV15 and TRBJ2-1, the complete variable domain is DAMVIQNPRYQVTQFGKPVTLSCSQTLNHNVMYWYQQKSSQAPKLLFHYYDKDFNNEADTPDNFQSRRPNTSFCFLDIRSPGLGDTAMYLCATSRSTQRGSYNEQFFGPGTRLTVL.

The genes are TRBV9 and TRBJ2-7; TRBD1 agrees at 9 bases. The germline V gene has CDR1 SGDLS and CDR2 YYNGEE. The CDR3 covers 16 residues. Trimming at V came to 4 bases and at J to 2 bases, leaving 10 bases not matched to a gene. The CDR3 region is CASSPLPGQGPYEQYF. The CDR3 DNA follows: TGTGCCAGCAGCCCACTACCGGGACAGGGCCCCTACGAGCAGTACTTC.

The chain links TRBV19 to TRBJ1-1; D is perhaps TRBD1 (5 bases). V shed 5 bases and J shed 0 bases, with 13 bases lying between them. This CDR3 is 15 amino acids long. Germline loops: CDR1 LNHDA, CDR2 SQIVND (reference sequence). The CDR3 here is CASSFLGALNTEAFF. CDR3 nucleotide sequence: TGTGCCAGTAGTTTCTTAGGGGCATTGAACACTGAAGCTTTCTTT. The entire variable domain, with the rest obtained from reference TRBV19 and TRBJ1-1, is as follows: DGGITQSPKYLFRKEGQNVTLSCEQNLNHDAMYWYRQDPGQGLRLIYYSQIVNDFQKGDIAEGYSVSREKKESFPLTVTSAQKNPTAFYLCASSFLGALNTEAFFGQGTRLTVV.

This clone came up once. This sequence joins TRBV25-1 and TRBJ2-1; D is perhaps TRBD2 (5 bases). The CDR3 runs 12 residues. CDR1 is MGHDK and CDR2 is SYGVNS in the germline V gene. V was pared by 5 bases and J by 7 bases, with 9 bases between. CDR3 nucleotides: TGTGCCAGCAGTACCCGAGGGAATGAGCAGTTCTTC. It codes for CASSTRGNEQFF.

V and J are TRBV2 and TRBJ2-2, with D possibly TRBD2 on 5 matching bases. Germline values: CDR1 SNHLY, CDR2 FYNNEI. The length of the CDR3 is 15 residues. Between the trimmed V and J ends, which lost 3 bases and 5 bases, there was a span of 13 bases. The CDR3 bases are TGTGCCAGCAGTGAGGCCACAACGGGGACCGGGGAGCTGTTTTTT. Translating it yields CASSEATTGTGELFF.

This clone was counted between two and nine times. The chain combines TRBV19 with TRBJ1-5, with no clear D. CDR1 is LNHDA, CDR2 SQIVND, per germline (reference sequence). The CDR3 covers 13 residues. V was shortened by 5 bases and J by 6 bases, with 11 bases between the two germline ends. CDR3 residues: CASSPGLGQPQHF. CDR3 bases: TGTGCCAGTAGTCCTGGTCTAGGTCAGCCCCAGCATTTT.